This TCR beta chain was found in a study of OX40 agonist ivuxolimab in advanced cancers. Libraries were prepared by immunoSEQ multiplex PCR; TCRdb keeps only in-frame clonotypes and omits some of them. The sample has 15,000 or so clones, over 75% seen once. This clonotype originated in an adult with an advanced solid tumor such as melanoma, head and neck, liver or kidney cancer. Sequences were derived from CD4+ or CD8+ T cells sorted from blood, sampled in a trial of the OX40 agonist ivuxolimab.

CDR3 sequence (DNA): TGTGCCAGCGGGGCGCGAGTTTCAGAACTGTTTTTT. It translates to CASGARVSELFF. The genes are TRBV2 and TRBJ1-4; a possible D gene is TRBD1 (5 bases). V lost 8 bases to trimming and J lost 12 bases, with 16 bases between them. The CDR3 totals 12 residues. CDR1 and CDR2 from the germline V gene are SNHLY and FYNNEI. Looking up the rest from reference TRBV2 and TRBJ1-4 gives the full variable domain: EPEVTQTPSHQVTQMGQEVILRCVPISNHLYFYWYRQILGQKVEFLVSFYNNEISEKSEIFDDQFSVERPDGSNFTLKIRSTKLEDSAMYFCASGARVSELFFGSGTQLSVL.